Below, 24 T cell receptor beta chains from the same sample are listed, as sequenced in a study of blood T cells in healthy people across ages. Then a second PCR, running roughly 7 to 11 cycles, was carried out with a sample-barcoded 5' primer and a J-beta primer mix. Each CDR3 protein is one row after TCRdb ran MiXCR on the 5' RACE reads. The sample lists around 1,900,000 distinct CDR3 sequences, 35% to 50% occurring once. Material: blood. The receptors derive from a human donor in good health.

This clonotype was found a few times. This chain links TRBV4-2 with TRBJ1-2; the match to TRBD1 covers 7 bases. Trimming at V came to 3 bases and at J to 5 bases, leaving 9 bases not matched to a gene. The CDR3 has 15 residues. Per the germline V gene, CDR1 is LGHNA and CDR2 is YNFKEQ. Here the CDR3 DNA reads TGTGCCAGCAGCCACTTAGGACAGGATCGGTATGGCTACACCTTC. This sequence encodes CASSHLGQDRYGYTF.

The rearrangement uses TRBV6-5 and TRBJ2-7; no firm D call. Germline V gene data show CDR1 as MNHEY and CDR2 as SVGAGI. The CDR3 sequence is 13 residues long. Trimming removed 2 bases from V and 5 bases from J, with 10 bases in between. Here the CDR3 reads CASSYERAHEQYF. For the CDR3, the DNA is TGTGCCAGCAGTTACGAAAGGGCCCACGAGCAGTACTTC.

The J gene is TRBJ2-6, the V gene TRBV6-5; D perhaps matches TRBD1 (6 bases). This CDR3 comprises 13 residues. Germline assignment: CDR1 MNHEY and CDR2 SVGAGI. The DNA of the CDR3 is TGTGCTACAGGGTTCTCTGGGGCCAACGTCCTGACTTTC. Protein sequence: CATGFSGANVLTF.

This clonotype was observed a handful of times. The J gene is TRBJ2-4, the V gene TRBV7-9; D is ambiguous. This CDR3 has 15 residues. V gave up 7 bases and J gave up 0 bases, with 13 bases separating them. Germline V gene data show CDR1 as SEHNR and CDR2 as FQNEAQ (reference sequence). CDR3 in amino acids: CASTGFPLAKNIQYF. The CDR3 bases are TGTGCCAGCACTGGGTTTCCATTAGCCAAAAACATTCAGTACTTC.

The chain uses TRBV7-2 and TRBJ2-7; 11 bases are a match to TRBD1. The J call may be wrong; the DNA end is better matched by TRBJ2-5. Looked up from germline, CDR1 is SGHTA and CDR2 is FQGNSA. The CDR3 extends over 15 amino acids. The CDR3 DNA reads TGTGCCAGCAGCGGGGGACAGGGGGATCTTGAGACCCAGTACTTC. It is translated as CASSGGQGDLETQYF.

The rearrangement joins TRBV7-9 to TRBJ2-3; D is ambiguous. V lost 2 bases to trimming and J lost 3 bases, with 15 bases between them. CDR1 SEHNR and CDR2 FQNEAQ come from the germline V gene (reference sequence). The CDR3 is made up of 16 amino acids. In DNA, the CDR3 is TGTGCCAGCAGCTTAAGTTTTGTGGCCGGAACAGATACGCAGTATTTT. Amino acids: CASSLSFVAGTDTQYF.

In its sample, this clonotype was seen a few times. The rearrangement links TRBV25-1 to TRBJ2-3; D perhaps matches TRBD1 (6 bases). Germline loops: CDR1 MGHDK, CDR2 SYGVNS. The V end lost 3 bases, the J end lost 1 base, and 11 bases lay between the germline ends. The CDR3 extends over 15 amino acids. The CDR3 here is CASSDDAGGTDTQYF. In nucleotides, the CDR3 is TGTGCCAGCAGTGACGATGCAGGGGGCACAGATACGCAGTATTTT.

This clonotype was observed a handful of times. The rearrangement links TRBV3-1 to TRBJ2-1; maybe TRBD2 (5 bases). V lost 3 bases and J 5 bases, leaving 11 bases between the germline ends. From germline, CDR1 is LGHDT and CDR2 YNNKEL (reference sequence). The CDR3 is 14 residues long. The CDR3: CASSHFSGDNEQFF. The CDR3 DNA sequence: TGTGCCAGCAGCCATTTCAGCGGTGACAATGAGCAGTTCTTC.

This clonotype was seen a handful of times. The chain recombines TRBV10-3 with TRBJ2-3, with TRBD1 identical over 9 bases. Germline V CDR1 and CDR2: ENHRY, SYGVKD. Trimming took 6 bases from V and 2 from J; bases not matched to a gene: 6. The CDR3 is made up of 15 amino acids. CDR3 loop: CAISFDRGATDTQYF. The CDR3 DNA follows: TGTGCCATCAGCTTCGACAGGGGGGCCACAGATACGCAGTATTTT.

This clonotype was recorded a few times. The gene calls are TRBV7-9 and TRBJ1-2; TRBD1 might be the D (5 bases). The V end was cut by 2 bases, the J end by 10 bases, with 20 bases between. Per the germline V gene, CDR1 is SEHNR and CDR2 is FQNEAQ (reference sequence). This CDR3 has 15 amino acids. DNA for the CDR3: TGTGCCAGCAGCTTAAGTGCACGGGGGTTTTCCTACTACACCTTC. Translation: CASSLSARGFSYYTF.

This clonotype was recorded a few times. The chain carries TRBV27 and TRBJ2-7, with 8 bases aligning to TRBD2. The CDR3 is 15 amino acids. Trimming cost V 3 bases and J 2 bases; bases outside gene matches: 6. Germline V gene lookup returns CDR1 MNHEY and CDR2 SMNVEV (reference sequence). The CDR3 spells CASSLGSGETYEQYF. CDR3 in DNA: TGTGCCAGCAGTTTGGGTAGCGGGGAAACCTACGAGCAGTACTTC.

The chain combines TRBV20-1 with TRBJ2-1; D gene unclear. CDR1 DFQATT and CDR2 SNEGSKA come from the germline V gene (reference sequence). Trimming shortened V by 6 bases and J by 2 bases, and 17 bases separated the two germline ends. CDR3 length: 15 residues. CDR3 sequence (DNA): TGCAGTGCCCTGGACCCGGGCCTTACCTACAATGAGCAGTTCTTC. Translating it yields CSALDPGLTYNEQFF.

This chain joins TRBV12-3 or TRBV12-4 and TRBJ2-7; possible D gene TRBD1, 5 bases. The V and J ends lost 5 bases and 0 bases respectively, with 11 bases between them. The CDR3 has 14 residues. CDR3 DNA sequence: TGTGCCAGCAGTCTAGAACAGGTCTCCTACGAGCAGTACTTC. Translating it yields CASSLEQVSYEQYF.

The chain links TRBV6-1 to TRBJ1-6; D not certain. Germline V CDR1 and CDR2: MNHNS, SASEGT. The V and J ends lost 5 bases and 8 bases respectively, with 10 bases between them. This CDR3 spans 13 amino acids. The CDR3 loop is CASSRAVDSPLHF. DNA for the CDR3: TGTGCCAGCAGTCGGGCCGTAGATTCACCCCTCCACTTT.

This clonotype showed up just a few times. The rearrangement links TRBV18 to TRBJ1-2; 7 nucleotides agree with TRBD1. With V trimmed by 4 bases and J by 5 bases, 7 bases remained unmatched. Germline V gives CDR1 KGHSH, CDR2 LQKENI. The CDR3 has 14 residues. CDR3 DNA: TGTGCCAGCTCACAGCCGGACAGGCGGTATGGCTACACCTTC. Translation: CASSQPDRRYGYTF.

CDR3 nucleotides: TGTGCCAGCAGCGATATAAATGGGGGGTTCGAGCAGTACTTC. This translates into CASSDINGGFEQYF. The gene calls are TRBV5-4 and TRBJ2-7; D is possibly TRBD2 (6 bases). Germline CDR1 SGHNT, CDR2 YYREEE (reference sequence). Trimming pared 4 bases from V and 6 bases from J, leaving 17 bases between. The CDR3 runs to 14 residues. The full variable domain, its missing parts supplied by reference TRBV5-4 and TRBJ2-7, is ETGVTQSPTHLIKTRGQQVTLRCSSQSGHNTVSWYQQALGQGPQFIFQYYREEENGRGNFPPRFSGLQFPNYSSELNVNALELDDSALYLCASSDINGGFEQYFGPGTRLTVT.

Notes on this clonotype: The junction and the germline gene differ at one end; a read error may be behind it. The chain has TRBV27 and TRBJ2-3; D is ambiguous. Germline CDR1 and CDR2: MNHEY and SMNVEV (reference sequence). The CDR3 is 16 amino acids. The CDR3 spells CASSLDFPSSTATQYF. The CDR3 DNA is TGTGCCAGCAGTTTAGACTTCCCCTCGAGCACAGCTACGCAGTATTTT.

This clonotype was counted between two and nine times. This chain joins TRBV27 and TRBJ2-3; 8 bases fit TRBD1. V shed 5 bases, J shed 4 bases, and the junction held 5 bases outside the gene matches. This CDR3 has 14 residues. Per the germline V gene, CDR1 is MNHEY and CDR2 is SMNVEV (reference sequence). The chain's CDR3 is CASSPQGGPDTQYF. The DNA of the CDR3 is TGTGCCAGCAGTCCACAGGGGGGCCCAGATACGCAGTATTTT.

This sequence joins TRBV20-1 and TRBJ2-7; TRBD2 matches at 7 bases. Germline V gene sequence: CDR1 DFQATT, CDR2 SNEGSKA (reference sequence). The CDR3 is 12 residues long. With 4 bases clipped from V and 7 bases from J, the junction kept 7 bases outside the gene matches. As DNA, the CDR3 is TGCAGTGCTACCATGGGGGGGTGGGAGCAGTACTTC. As protein: CSATMGGWEQYF.

As regards this clonotype: The junction shows a germline mismatch at one end, possibly a read error. This sequence joins TRBV6-5 and TRBJ1-3; 8 bases match TRBD1. Germline V lookup: CDR1 MNHEY, CDR2 SVGAGI. The CDR3 sequence is 15 residues long. In DNA form, the CDR3 reads TGTGCCAGCAGTTACGACAGGGGCCCTGGAAACACTATATATTTT. This sequence encodes CASSYDRGPGNTIYF.

This clonotype was observed a handful of times. The chain couples TRBV6-6 to TRBJ1-5; D unresolved. CDR1 is MNHNY, CDR2 SVGAGI, per germline (reference sequence). This CDR3 has 15 amino acids. V shed 9 bases and J shed 6 bases, with 21 bases lying between them. This CDR3 reads CASIPNALGSQPQHF. The CDR3 nucleotides are TGTGCCAGTATACCGAATGCGCTTGGGAGTCAGCCCCAGCATTTT.

As for this clonotype: A much bigger clone sits one base away, suggesting this may be a read error. This chain joins TRBV29-1 and TRBJ2-1, with 7 bases fitting TRBD1. Germline CDR1 SQVTM, CDR2 ANQGSEA. CDR3 length: 13 residues. The J segment lost 10 bases and the V segment lost 4 bases, leaving 10 bases of the junction unmatched. The CDR3 region has the DNA TGCAGCGTTGGGAGACAGGGAACCTACGAGCAGTTCTTC. Its translation is CSVGRQGTYEQFF.

About this clonotype: The germline gene is not matched at one end of the junction; a read error may be the cause. The chain joins TRBV12-3 or TRBV12-4 to TRBJ2-3; 8 bases map to TRBD1. This CDR3 region has 15 residues. In DNA form, the CDR3 reads TGTGCCAGCAGTTTTTCGACAGGGGCTTCGGATACGCGGTATTTT. Protein sequence: CASSFSTGASDTRYF.

The chain recombines TRBV15 with TRBJ2-1; D gene unclear. Trimming stripped 3 bases from V and 5 bases from J, with 8 bases between. CDR1 is LNHNV and CDR2 is YYDKDF in the germline V gene (reference sequence). The CDR3 contains 13 residues. As DNA, the CDR3 is TGTGCCACCAGCAGGCTAGGACACAATGAGCAGTTCTTC. Translation gives CATSRLGHNEQFF.